Following are 10 T cell receptor beta chains from one sample sequenced in a study of beta chain features in type 1 diabetes (dated by TCRdb to between 2018 and 2020). Libraries were prepared through the immunoSEQ multiplex PCR assay. The High Capacity cDNA Reverse Transcription Kit was used to reverse transcribe all of the isolated RNA, meaning that expressed TCRB transcripts were what got sequenced. What TCRdb holds here is the immuneACCESS table cut down to in-frame rearrangements. Part of the clones is not present; checked against another copy, under half of the missing clones reflect an unresolved V gene, and the others are unexplained. Across this sample there are about 160,000 clones, with around 8.6% seen only once. The ten largest clones take up more than 0.5% of the sample. For these TCRs, the target antigens are not known. Points the paper makes about the study in general: A moderate but significant shortening of TCRB CDR3 length was observed in type 1 diabetes patients in all four CD4+ subsets.

Sequencing was done on a sample of central memory CD4+ T cells from blood. Source of these receptors: a young woman with type 1 diabetes.

V and J are TRBV7-2 and TRBJ1-2; D call uncertain. Trimming took 1 base from V and 4 from J, leaving 13 bases between them. CDR3 length: 15 amino acids. Germline values: CDR1 SGHTA, CDR2 FQGNSA. Written as DNA, the CDR3 is TGTGCCAGCAGCTTAGTCTGGCCTCCCAGCTATGGCTACACCTTC. Translation: CASSLVWPPSYGYTF.

The chain carries TRBV6-5 and TRBJ2-3, with 7 bases identical to TRBD1. The CDR3 is made up of 13 amino acids. Germline CDR1 MNHEY, CDR2 SVGAGI. Germline trimming cut 4 bases from V and 6 bases from J; bases unmatched to any gene: 4. The CDR3 DNA is TGTGCCAGCAGTTCATTACAGGGGGATACGCAGTATTTT. Its translation: CASSSLQGDTQYF.

In this sample, this clone turned up once. J is TRBJ2-2 and V is TRBV4-3; tentatively, D is TRBD2 (6 bases). This CDR3 region has 14 residues. V dropped 4 bases and J dropped 8 bases, with 14 bases sitting between them. Germline lookup yields CDR1 LGHNA and CDR2 YSLEER. Here the CDR3 reads CASSRRSGTGELFF. DNA of the CDR3: TGCGCCAGCAGCCGTAGATCCGGGACTGGGGAGCTGTTTTTT.

This clone appeared a few times. This chain joins TRBV23-1 and TRBJ2-7, with D possibly matching TRBD1 (6 bases). TRBV23-1 is an ORF for which the function is uncertain. Deletions cut 5 bases from V and 6 bases from J, with 17 bases between. CDR3 length equals 14 residues. DNA of the CDR3: TGCGCCAGCAGTAATCCAGGGCAGGGGATCGAGCAGTACTTC. It encodes CASSNPGQGIEQYF.

The table lists this clone with a few counts. Other DNA sequences in this specimen translate into the identical CDR3. This chain's CDR3 is CASSRQGANEKLFF. CDR3 nucleotides: TGTGCCAGCAGCCGACAGGGGGCAAATGAAAAACTGTTTTTT. The chain couples TRBV7-9 to TRBJ1-4; 10 bases agree with TRBD1. CDR1 SEHNR and CDR2 FQNEAQ come from the germline V gene (reference sequence). The CDR3 contains 14 residues. V gave up 5 bases and J gave up 5 bases; unmatched junction bases: 2.

This clone was counted a few times. V is TRBV6-1 and J is TRBJ2-1, with 7 positions matching TRBD2. The CDR3 totals 13 residues. V lost 5 bases to trimming and J lost 6 bases; unmatched junction nucleotides: 4. CDR1 and CDR2 (germline): MNHNS, SASEGT. CDR3 in DNA: TGTGCCAGCAGTACTACTAGCGCCAATGAGCAGTTCTTC. Translating gives CASSTTSANEQFF.

This clone turned up a few times. Other DNA sequences of this sample code for an identical CDR3. The rearrangement links TRBV28 to TRBJ2-7; TRBD1 aligns across 7 bases. This CDR3 is built from 12 residues. J was trimmed by 2 bases and V by 7 bases; bases with no gene match: 2. Germline V gene sequence: CDR1 MDHEN, CDR2 SYDVKM. The CDR3 region has the DNA TGTGCCAGCACCCAGGGGGCCTACGAGCAGTACTTC. Translation gives CASTQGAYEQYF.

The chain recombines TRBV28 with TRBJ2-7; weak D call: TRBD2 (6 bases). Germline V gene lookup returns CDR1 MDHEN and CDR2 SYDVKM. The CDR3 is made up of 12 amino acids. V lost 10 bases, J lost 0 bases, and 10 bases lay in between. The CDR3 DNA sequence: TGTGCCACAGGGACTTTCTCCTACGAGCAGTACTTC. This sequence encodes CATGTFSYEQYF.

The sample holds a few counts of this clone. The V call is TRBV7-9, the J call TRBJ2-5, with D perhaps TRBD1 (5 bases). Trimming left V 3 bases short and J 0 bases short, with 14 bases between. The CDR3 runs 16 residues. Germline V CDR1 and CDR2: SEHNR, FQNEAQ (reference sequence). The CDR3 DNA sequence: TGTGCCAGCAGCTTGGGGCTAGTCCCGTACCAAGAGACCCAGTACTTC. Translating it yields CASSLGLVPYQETQYF.

This clone has just a few counts. The V gene is TRBV28, the J gene TRBJ2-7, with TRBD2 matching over 8 bases. This CDR3 has 15 residues. V shed 7 bases and J 1 base; nucleotides not matched to a gene: 9. In germline, CDR1 is MDHEN, CDR2 SYDVKM. The CDR3 protein is CASTRGGVQSYEQYF. Written as DNA, the CDR3 is TGTGCCAGCACCCGGGGGGGGGTACAGTCCTACGAGCAGTACTTC.